These T cell receptor beta chains were read from a single sample in a study of blood T cell repertoires in COVID-19. Libraries were prepared by immunoSEQ multiplex PCR; TCRdb keeps only in-frame clonotypes and omits some of them. Seen here are some 30,000 clones, 75% to 85% observed once, and the top ten hold around 6.6%. The sequenced sample was peripheral blood. These receptor sequences come from a man in his 60s with active COVID-19. Each CDR3 is given with its conserved first and last residue. The order of the fields is CDR3 protein, CDR3 DNA, D gene, J gene, clone size, V gene. D genes are given only for firm matches. Rows may omit the clone size; those that give it use once, few, many or a size class.

CDR3aa: CTSSQDNPSGRVETQYF
CDR3nt: TGCACCAGCAGCCAAGATAACCCTAGCGGGAGGGTCGAGACCCAGTACTTC
d_gene: .
j_gene: TRBJ2-5
abundance: .
v_gene: TRBV1

CDR3aa: CASSPNTGTSGRETQYF
CDR3nt: TGTGCCAGCAGCCCTAACACCGGGACTAGCGGGAGAGAGACCCAGTACTTC
d_gene: TRBD2
j_gene: TRBJ2-5
abundance: .
v_gene: TRBV7-9

CDR3aa: CASSLGHPGSASYNEQFF
CDR3nt: TGTGCCAGCAGCTTAGGTCACCCGGGAAGTGCCTCCTACAATGAGCAGTTCTTC
d_gene: .
j_gene: TRBJ2-1
abundance: .
v_gene: TRBV7-2

CDR3aa: CASSKMRGQPQHF
CDR3nt: TGTGCCAGCAGCAAGATGAGGGGGCAGCCCCAGCATTTT
d_gene: .
j_gene: TRBJ1-5
abundance: .
v_gene: TRBV3-1/TRBV3-2

CDR3aa: CASRVDGMNTEAFF
CDR3nt: TGTGCCAGCAGGGTCGACGGGATGAACACTGAAGCTTTCTTT
d_gene: .
j_gene: TRBJ1-1
abundance: .
v_gene: TRBV2

CDR3aa: CASSQGGQLRRGAKNIQYF
CDR3nt: TGTGCCAGCAGCCAAGGAGGCCAGCTGAGAAGGGGGGCCAAAAACATTCAGTACTTC
d_gene: .
j_gene: TRBJ2-4
abundance: .
v_gene: TRBV3-1/TRBV3-2

CDR3aa: CASSLSTSGNEQFF
CDR3nt: TGCGCCAGCAGCTTGTCCACTAGCGGCAATGAGCAGTTCTTC
d_gene: TRBD2
j_gene: TRBJ2-1
abundance: .
v_gene: TRBV5-1

CDR3aa: CASGLGTAGGQETQYF
CDR3nt: TGTGCTAGTGGTTTGGGTACAGCGGGGGGTCAAGAGACCCAGTACTTC
d_gene: TRBD2
j_gene: TRBJ2-5
abundance: .
v_gene: TRBV12-5

CDR3aa: CASSLHEIANEQFF
CDR3nt: TGTGCCAGCAGCTTACACGAGATAGCTAATGAGCAGTTCTTC
d_gene: .
j_gene: TRBJ2-1
abundance: .
v_gene: TRBV11-2

CDR3aa: CATSDSGGASTDTQYF
CDR3nt: TGTGCCACCAGTGATTCGGGCGGGGCTAGCACAGATACGCAGTATTTT
d_gene: .
j_gene: TRBJ2-3
abundance: .
v_gene: TRBV24-1

CDR3aa: CASSLDPLAAKNIQYF
CDR3nt: TGTGCCAGCAGCTTAGATCCACTAGCGGCCAAAAACATTCAGTACTTC
d_gene: TRBD2
j_gene: TRBJ2-4
abundance: .
v_gene: TRBV11-2

CDR3aa: CAIRATGDFYEQYF
CDR3nt: TGTGCCATCAGAGCGACAGGGGACTTCTACGAGCAGTACTTC
d_gene: TRBD1
j_gene: TRBJ2-7
abundance: .
v_gene: TRBV10-3

CDR3aa: CASSLSAETQYF
CDR3nt: TGTGCCAGCAGCTTATCAGCGGAGACCCAGTACTTC
d_gene: .
j_gene: TRBJ2-5
abundance: .
v_gene: TRBV7-9

CDR3aa: CATSDLVRGTEELFF
CDR3nt: TGTGCCACCAGTGATTTAGTACGCGGGACGGAGGAGCTGTTTTTT
d_gene: .
j_gene: TRBJ2-2
abundance: .
v_gene: TRBV24-1

CDR3aa: CASSRLAGGQETQYF
CDR3nt: TGTGCCAGCAGTCGACTAGCGGGAGGCCAAGAGACCCAGTACTTC
d_gene: TRBD2
j_gene: TRBJ2-5
abundance: .
v_gene: TRBV6-4

CDR3aa: CASSQFVGVFNEQFF
CDR3nt: TGTGCCAGCAGCCAATTTGTAGGGGTGTTCAATGAGCAGTTCTTC
d_gene: .
j_gene: TRBJ2-1
abundance: .
v_gene: TRBV14

CDR3aa: CASSPRQGLMQFF
CDR3nt: TGTGCCAGCAGCCCGAGACAGGGCCTCATGCAGTTCTTC
d_gene: TRBD1
j_gene: TRBJ2-1
abundance: .
v_gene: TRBV12-3/TRBV12-4

CDR3aa: CASSEVSGSSYNEQFF
CDR3nt: TGCGCCAGCAGTGAGGTTAGCGGGAGCTCCTACAATGAGCAGTTCTTC
d_gene: TRBD2
j_gene: TRBJ2-1
abundance: .
v_gene: TRBV10-1

CDR3aa: CASGLADSNEQFF
CDR3nt: TGTGCCAGTGGGCTGGCGGACAGCAATGAGCAGTTCTTC
d_gene: .
j_gene: TRBJ2-1
abundance: .
v_gene: TRBV19

CDR3aa: CASSTSGRVENEQFF
CDR3nt: TGTGCCAGCAGCACAAGCGGGAGAGTCGAAAATGAGCAGTTCTTC
d_gene: TRBD2
j_gene: TRBJ2-1
abundance: .
v_gene: TRBV7-2

CDR3aa: CASSRGTSGGSYEQYF
CDR3nt: TGTGCCAGCAGCCGAGGAACTAGCGGAGGATCCTACGAGCAGTACTTC
d_gene: TRBD2
j_gene: TRBJ2-7
abundance: .
v_gene: TRBV14

CDR3aa: CASSRNGYNEQFF
CDR3nt: TGTGCCAGCAGCAGAAACGGCTACAATGAGCAGTTCTTC
d_gene: .
j_gene: TRBJ2-1
abundance: once
v_gene: TRBV11-2

CDR3aa: CASNQGAWTDTQYF
CDR3nt: TGTGCCAGCAACCAGGGGGCTTGGACAGATACGCAGTATTTT
d_gene: TRBD1
j_gene: TRBJ2-3
abundance: .
v_gene: TRBV3-1/TRBV3-2

CDR3aa: CASSEQGTGANVLTF
CDR3nt: TGTGCCAGCAGTGAACAGGGGACTGGGGCCAACGTCCTGACTTTC
d_gene: .
j_gene: TRBJ2-6
abundance: .
v_gene: TRBV6-1

CDR3aa: CASSLVSGGGEKLFF
CDR3nt: TGTGCCAGCAGCTTGGTGTCTGGGGGCGGTGAAAAACTGTTTTTT
d_gene: .
j_gene: TRBJ1-4
abundance: .
v_gene: TRBV5-4

CDR3aa: CASSGLAANTGELFF
CDR3nt: TGCGCCAGCAGCGGACTAGCAGCGAACACCGGGGAGCTGTTTTTT
d_gene: TRBD2
j_gene: TRBJ2-2
abundance: .
v_gene: TRBV5-1

CDR3aa: CASTNRGSAKNIQYF
CDR3nt: TGTGCCAGCACCAATCGGGGGAGTGCCAAAAACATTCAGTACTTC
d_gene: .
j_gene: TRBJ2-4
abundance: .
v_gene: TRBV3-1/TRBV3-2

CDR3aa: CASSSQGRNTEAFF
CDR3nt: TGTGCCAGCAGCTCACAGGGAAGGAACACTGAAGCTTTCTTT
d_gene: .
j_gene: TRBJ1-1
abundance: .
v_gene: TRBV7-2

CDR3aa: CASNPRGSYGYTF
CDR3nt: TGTGCCAGTAACCCCCGGGGTTCCTATGGCTACACCTTC
d_gene: .
j_gene: TRBJ1-2
abundance: .
v_gene: TRBV19

CDR3aa: CASSFVTDTQYF
CDR3nt: TGTGCCAGCAGCTTTGTAACAGATACGCAGTATTTT
d_gene: .
j_gene: TRBJ2-3
abundance: .
v_gene: TRBV11-2

CDR3aa: CATGGGAGVSRNEQFF
CDR3nt: TGTGCCACTGGCGGGGGAGCGGGAGTGTCCCGCAATGAGCAGTTCTTC
d_gene: TRBD2
j_gene: TRBJ2-1
abundance: .
v_gene: TRBV7-3

CDR3aa: CASSLERGPKETQYF
CDR3nt: TGTGCCAGCAGCTTAGAAAGGGGGCCCAAAGAGACCCAGTACTTC
d_gene: TRBD1
j_gene: TRBJ2-5
abundance: .
v_gene: TRBV11-2

CDR3aa: CASSVGVRGFGNTIYF
CDR3nt: TGTGCCAGCAGCGTGGGTGTACGGGGTTTTGGAAACACCATATATTTT
d_gene: .
j_gene: TRBJ1-3
abundance: .
v_gene: TRBV9

CDR3aa: CSVEDLDRVTEAFF
CDR3nt: TGCAGCGTTGAAGATCTGGACAGGGTGACTGAAGCTTTCTTT
d_gene: TRBD1
j_gene: TRBJ1-1
abundance: .
v_gene: TRBV29-1

CDR3aa: CASSLSGTNEQYF
CDR3nt: TGCGCCAGCAGCTTAAGCGGCACGAACGAGCAGTACTTC
d_gene: .
j_gene: TRBJ2-7
abundance: .
v_gene: TRBV5-1

CDR3aa: CASSHDGASQPQHF
CDR3nt: TGCGCCAGCAGTCACGACGGAGCCTCCCAGCCCCAGCATTTT
d_gene: .
j_gene: TRBJ1-5
abundance: once
v_gene: TRBV5-1

CDR3aa: CASSRDHDRPNEKLFF
CDR3nt: TGTGCCAGTAGTCGAGACCACGACAGGCCTAATGAAAAACTGTTTTTT
d_gene: .
j_gene: TRBJ1-4
abundance: .
v_gene: TRBV19

CDR3aa: CASSVRFGDTIYF
CDR3nt: TGTGCCAGCAGCGTTAGGTTTGGAGACACCATATATTTT
d_gene: .
j_gene: TRBJ1-3
abundance: .
v_gene: TRBV9

CDR3aa: CASSIPKTGTGERETQYF
CDR3nt: TGTGCCAGTAGTATTCCTAAGACCGGGACAGGGGAGAGGGAGACCCAGTACTTC
d_gene: TRBD1
j_gene: TRBJ2-5
abundance: .
v_gene: TRBV19

CDR3aa: CASSFGGPNLAEQYF
CDR3nt: TGTGCCAGCAGTTTCGGAGGGCCGAACCTGGCTGAGCAGTACTTC
d_gene: .
j_gene: TRBJ2-7
abundance: .
v_gene: TRBV27

CDR3aa: CASSLVGRSNEQFF
CDR3nt: TGTGCCAGCAGCTTGGTGGGGCGCAGCAATGAGCAGTTCTTC
d_gene: .
j_gene: TRBJ2-1
abundance: .
v_gene: TRBV5-5

CDR3aa: CASSERVGWTSGDYEQYF
CDR3nt: TGTGCCAGCAGTGAGCGCGTAGGATGGACTAGCGGGGACTACGAGCAGTACTTC
d_gene: TRBD2
j_gene: TRBJ2-7
abundance: .
v_gene: TRBV6-1

CDR3aa: CASSPLLAGEGSYNEQFF
CDR3nt: TGTGCCAGCAGCCCCTTATTAGCGGGAGAAGGTTCCTACAATGAGCAGTTCTTC
d_gene: .
j_gene: TRBJ2-1
abundance: .
v_gene: TRBV12-1

CDR3aa: CATSDSGTSSHQYF
CDR3nt: TGTGCCACCAGTGATTCCGGGACTAGCTCCCACCAGTACTTC
d_gene: TRBD2
j_gene: TRBJ2-5
abundance: once
v_gene: TRBV24-1

CDR3aa: CASKQADPTGELFF
CDR3nt: TGTGCCAGCAAACAAGCGGACCCTACCGGGGAGCTGTTTTTT
d_gene: .
j_gene: TRBJ2-2
abundance: .
v_gene: TRBV5-4

CDR3aa: CASSYSRVYEQYF
CDR3nt: TGTGCCAGCAGTTACTCGAGGGTGTACGAGCAGTACTTC
d_gene: .
j_gene: TRBJ2-7
abundance: .
v_gene: TRBV6-6